One sample yielded the 15 T cell receptor beta chains listed below, sequenced in a study of T cells in Graves' hyperthyroidism and ophthalmopathy. From RNA transcripts, TCR beta CDR3 regions were amplified. A first-round RT-PCR of the TCR CDR3 used the HTBI primer set. TCRdb recomputed calls from the multiplex PCR reads with MiXCR, one row per CDR3 protein. The data show about 410,000 distinct CDR3 sequences, about 14% seen once. Sequencing was done on a sample of blood. These receptors were taken from a woman aged 25 to 39 with Graves' ophthalmopathy.

Ten or more counts support this clonotype. The chain recombines TRBV15 with TRBJ2-7, with D possibly TRBD2 on 5 matching bases. Trimming removed 3 bases at V and 5 bases at J, with 8 bases between. Germline loops: CDR1 LNHNV, CDR2 YYDKDF (reference sequence). This CDR3 comprises 12 residues. In DNA form, the CDR3 reads TGTGCCACCAGCAGCCCGAGGGACGAGCAGTACTTC. Translating gives CATSSPRDEQYF.

The chain couples TRBV6-6 to TRBJ2-6; no clear D. CDR3 length: 16 residues. Trimming cost V 0 bases and J 2 bases, with 8 bases left between them. Germline-derived CDR1 and CDR2 are MNHNY and SVGAGI (reference sequence). DNA of the CDR3: TGTGCCAGCAGTTACTCGGGCGGAACTGGGGCCAACGTCCTGACTTTC. The encoded protein is CASSYSGGTGANVLTF.

This clonotype showed up many times. V is TRBV11-3 and J is TRBJ2-3; 9 nucleotides align to TRBD2. V lost 4 bases to trimming and J lost 3 bases; unmatched junction nucleotides: 8. CDR1 is SGHNT, CDR2 YENEEA, per germline. The CDR3 runs 16 residues. For the CDR3, the DNA is TGTGCCAGCAGCTGGGGAACTAGCGGGTTTACAGATACGCAGTATTTT. Protein product: CASSWGTSGFTDTQYF.

Notes on this clonotype: A much larger clone sits a single nucleotide away, making a read error possible. The chain employs TRBV20-1 and TRBJ2-7, with D hard to call. Germline CDR1 and CDR2: DFQATT and SNEGSKA (reference sequence). The V end lost 4 bases, the J end lost 3 bases, and 22 bases lay between the germline ends. CDR3 length: 16 amino acids. The CDR3 loop reads CSAISSEGISLYEQYF. CDR3 in DNA: TGCAGTGCTATCAGCTCAGAAGGGATTAGCCTCTACGAGCAGTACTTC.

The table lists this clonotype with many counts. The chain recombines TRBV20-1 with TRBJ1-1; a weak D match, TRBD1 (6 bases). Germline-derived CDR1 and CDR2 are DFQATT and SNEGSKA (reference sequence). The CDR3 length is 13 residues. V was trimmed by 4 bases and J by 2 bases, leaving 11 bases between them. In DNA, the CDR3 is TGCAGTGCTAAACGGACAGCCAACACTGAAGCTTTCTTT. Protein product: CSAKRTANTEAFF.

This clonotype came up many times. The chain employs TRBV20-1 and TRBJ1-2; maybe TRBD1 (6 bases). V lost 4 bases and J 5 bases, leaving 17 bases between the germline ends. The V gene's germline CDR1 is DFQATT and CDR2 SNEGSKA (reference sequence). CDR3 size: 14 residues. For the CDR3, the DNA is TGCAGTGCTACACTCCGGGACAAAGAATATGGCTACACCTTC. Amino acids: CSATLRDKEYGYTF.

The sample holds many counts of this clonotype. This rearrangement joins TRBV30 to TRBJ1-3; the D is unclear. Germline V gene lookup returns CDR1 GTSNPN and CDR2 SVGIG (reference sequence). V shed 0 bases and J shed 4 bases, with 7 bases lying between them. This CDR3 has 13 amino acids. The CDR3 region has the DNA TGTGCCTGGAGTGTACGTGGGGGAAACACCATATATTTT. The encoded protein is CAWSVRGGNTIYF.

In this sample, this clonotype turned up many times. The chain links TRBV2 to TRBJ1-2; D unresolved. Germline values: CDR1 SNHLY, CDR2 FYNNEI. The CDR3 totals 15 residues. V was clipped by 7 bases and J by 5 bases, with 20 bases between them. CDR3 residues: CASKAFESDLYGYTF. The CDR3 DNA sequence: TGTGCCAGCAAAGCATTCGAATCCGATCTTTATGGCTACACCTTC.

Ten or more counts support this clonotype. The chain links TRBV24-1 to TRBJ2-6; 7 bases match TRBD1. Germline V CDR1 and CDR2: KGHDR, SFDVKD. V gave up 3 bases and J gave up 0 bases; unmatched junction bases: 10. This CDR3 has 19 residues. The CDR3 nucleotides read TGTGCCACCAGTGATCCGCGCAGGACAGGCCGCTCTGGGGCCAACGTCCTGACTTTC. Translated, it gives CATSDPRRTGRSGANVLTF.

DNA of the CDR3: TGTGCCAGCAGCTTCACCGGGGAGTACAATGAGCAGTTCTTC. Its translation: CASSFTGEYNEQFF. The chain carries TRBV11-2 and TRBJ2-1; possible D gene TRBD2, 5 bases. Germline V gene lookup returns CDR1 SGHAT and CDR2 FQNNGV. The CDR3 covers 14 residues. Trimming took 3 bases from V and 4 from J, leaving 10 bases between them.

There are many counts of this clonotype. The chain joins TRBV6-1 to TRBJ2-5, with TRBD1 as a possible D gene (6 bases). V was pared by 5 bases and J by 5 bases, with 21 bases between. The CDR3 spans 16 residues. The V gene's germline CDR1 is MNHNS and CDR2 SASEGT. As DNA, the CDR3 is TGTGCCAGCAGTAACTTCGGGCGGGCAGGGGACGAGACCCAGTACTTC. It translates to CASSNFGRAGDETQYF.

CDR3 loop: CASSPSYGGGEQYF. DNA for the CDR3: TGTGCCAGTAGCCCATCGTACGGGGGAGGAGAGCAGTACTTC. This sequence joins TRBV19 and TRBJ2-7; D possibly corresponds to TRBD2 (6 bases). Germline V gene data show CDR1 as LNHDA and CDR2 as SQIVND (reference sequence). The CDR3 runs to 14 residues. V shed 6 bases and J shed 7 bases, with 19 bases lying between them.

This clonotype was seen ten or more times. This chain links TRBV6-1 with TRBJ2-1, with TRBD1 matching 9 bases. J was trimmed by 2 bases and V by 4 bases; bases with no gene match: 6. The germline V gene has CDR1 MNHNS and CDR2 SASEGT. This CDR3 region has 16 residues. CDR3 sequence reads: CASSVQQGAPYNEQFF. In DNA form, the CDR3 reads TGTGCCAGCAGTGTTCAACAGGGGGCCCCCTACAATGAGCAGTTCTTC.

At least ten counts were recorded for this clonotype. The chain couples TRBV9 to TRBJ2-3; D gene uncertain. V gave up 0 bases and J gave up 2 bases, with 7 bases separating them. Germline assignment: CDR1 SGDLS and CDR2 YYNGEE. The CDR3 runs 14 residues. CDR3 nucleotides: TGTGCCAGCAGCGTAGCCCTACCCACAGATACGCAGTATTTT. This sequence encodes CASSVALPTDTQYF.

This clonotype was seen only a few times. A much larger clone sits a single nucleotide away, making a read error possible. The V call is TRBV12-3 or TRBV12-4, the J call TRBJ1-1; 12 positions agree with TRBD1. The V gene end was trimmed by 3 bases and the J gene end by 1 base; junction bases not matched to a gene: 6. The CDR3 length is 17 residues. This CDR3 reads CASSFRDRGLTNTEAFF. In DNA form, the CDR3 reads TGTGCCAGCAGTTTCCGGGACAGGGGGCTTACGAACACTGAAGCTTTCTTT.